The entry that follows covers one T cell receptor (beta chain) sequence. This sample stems from a study of shared T cell receptors in the human thymus. TCRdb's copy holds only in-frame clones and misses some; the assay was immunoSEQ multiplex PCR. The repertoire holds under 850,000 clones, with roughly 90% as singletons. These data were also filed under a second study, of human thymus T cells. This second report adds: Corrective heart surgery yielded resections, and these provided the thymus tissue. What appeared biased in thymic and blood repertoires was the usage of V and J genes. Related research examined unrelated individuals and reported that their thymic repertoires overlapped highly.

The sample consisted of thymocytes. The clonotype was recovered from a boy under two years old with a congenital heart defect.

The CDR3 coding sequence is TGTGCCAGCAGCGCTCTAGCGGGAGAGGGCACAGATACGCAGTATTTT. Protein sequence: CASSALAGEGTDTQYF. The chain links TRBV7-9 to TRBJ2-3; 10 nucleotides align to TRBD2. The CDR3 is 16 residues long. Germline CDR1 reads SEHNR; CDR2 reads FQNEAQ (reference sequence). V gave up 5 bases and J gave up 1 base; unmatched junction bases: 6.